This T cell receptor (beta chain) emerged from a study of kidney transplant recipient with SARS-CoV-2 infection. This clonotype has a count of ten or more. TCRdb used MiXCR to reprocess the reads, holding one entry per CDR3 protein. The sample yields approximately 250,000 distinct CDR3 sequences, 25% to 30% seen once. The germline V and J ends were trimmed by 4 bases and 6 bases, with 13 bases remaining between them. Germline CDR1 and CDR2: LGHDT and YNNKEL (reference sequence). The CDR3 consists of 14 residues. Sequences were derived from a blood sample, sampled at baseline and between days 110 and 120 from a kidney transplant recipient. The rearrangement joins TRBV3-1 to TRBJ1-5; no definite D call. The receptor comes from a male patient in his thirties who had COVID-19 and was a kidney transplant recipient. Some T cells may be provided by the graft donor. DNA of the CDR3: TGTGCCAGCAGCCTCAATTCGTTGACTCAGCCCCAGCATTTT. This sequence encodes CASSLNSLTQPQHF.